This T cell receptor (beta chain) appears in the sequencing data of a study of blood T cell repertoires in COVID-19. Profiled with immunoSEQ multiplex PCR; TCRdb holds only in-frame clones, not every one. Of approximately 89,000 clones in the sample, 80% were seen once. CDR1 is SGHKS and CDR2 is YYEKEE in the germline V gene (reference sequence). The CDR3 totals 15 residues. The V and J ends lost 4 bases and 4 bases, in that order; junction bases with no gene match: 9. This sequence originates from a human donor in a cohort sampled during active COVID-19. This chain links TRBV5-5 with TRBJ2-7; TRBD1 aligns across 9 bases. Sequencing was carried out using peripheral blood. CDR3 in DNA: TGTGCCAGCAGCACTCCCGGGACAGGGAGGTACGAGCAGTACTTC. This translates into CASSTPGTGRYEQYF. Filled out from reference TRBV5-5 and TRBJ2-7, the complete variable domain reads DAGVTQSPTHLIKTRGQQVTLRCSPISGHKSVSWYQQVLGQGPQFIFQYYEKEERGRGNFPDRFSARQFPNYSSELNVNALLLGDSALYLCASSTPGTGRYEQYFGPGTRLTVT.